This passage covers 23 T cell receptor beta chains from one sample sequenced in a study of cytomegalovirus exposure and HLA in healthy donors. Primers for the PCR totalled 60 Vbeta and 13 Jbeta. The assay was immunoSEQ multiplex PCR, and TCRdb's table has in-frame clones only and misses some. The sample consists of around 200,000 clones, around 81% of them appearing once. The sample consisted of PBMCs. All receptors come from a man aged 25 to 45 in good health and CMV-seronegative.

This rearrangement joins TRBV11-3 to TRBJ2-1; perhaps TRBD2 as D (5 bases). The CDR3 extends over 13 amino acids. Germline CDR1 is SGHNT and CDR2 is YENEEA. Trimming left V 4 bases short and J 7 bases short, with 11 bases between. This chain's CDR3 is CASSSRTSNEQFF. CDR3 nucleotides: TGTGCCAGCAGCTCCCGCACTAGTAATGAGCAGTTCTTC.

The chain uses TRBV5-1 and TRBJ2-2; no firm D call. The germline CDR1 and CDR2 sequences are SGHRS and YFSETQ. V shed 0 bases and J shed 4 bases, with 13 bases lying between them. This CDR3 has 16 residues. The CDR3 DNA follows: TGCGCCAGCAGCTTGGTGCATGCGCTATTCACCGGGGAGCTGTTTTTT. It is translated as CASSLVHALFTGELFF.

The chain carries TRBV29-1 and TRBJ2-1; D remains ambiguous. Germline CDR1 is SQVTM and CDR2 is ANQGSEA. The CDR3 consists of 11 residues. The V and J ends lost 7 bases and 0 bases respectively, with 4 bases between them. CDR3 coding DNA: TGCAGCGCGAGCTCCTACAATGAGCAGTTCTTC. Protein product: CSASSYNEQFF.

This clone was detected only once. The chain recombines TRBV5-1 with TRBJ1-1, with D perhaps matching TRBD1 (5 bases). CDR3 length: 14 amino acids. Per the germline V gene, CDR1 is SGHRS and CDR2 is YFSETQ. The V end was cut by 1 base, the J end by 1 base, with 8 bases between. CDR3 nucleotides: TGCGCCAGCAGCTTGTTCCAGGGGAACACTGAAGCTTTCTTT. As protein: CASSLFQGNTEAFF.

The rearrangement uses TRBV10-1 and TRBJ1-1, with 8 bases fitting TRBD1. V was pared by 8 bases and J by 4 bases, with 6 bases of the junction left unmatched. CDR1 and CDR2 (germline): WNHNN, SYGVQD (reference sequence). The CDR3 has 13 residues. For the CDR3, the DNA is TGCGCCAGCGCCAGGACAGGGAGCACTGAAGCTTTCTTT. Translation: CASARTGSTEAFF.

This chain uses TRBV25-1 with TRBJ1-1; maybe TRBD1 (6 bases). The CDR3 consists of 15 residues. Looked up from germline, CDR1 is MGHDK and CDR2 is SYGVNS. With 4 bases removed from V and 4 bases from J, the gap between germline ends came to 16 bases. CDR3 loop: CASSVNGARGTEAFF. CDR3 in DNA: TGTGCCAGCAGTGTTAATGGGGCCAGGGGCACTGAAGCTTTCTTT. The full variable domain, in which reference TRBV25-1 and TRBJ1-1 provide the parts outside the CDR3, is EADIYQTPRYLVIGTGKKITLECSQTMGHDKMYWYQQDPGMELHLIHYSYGVNSTEKGDLSSESTVSRIRTEHFPLTLESARPSHTSQYLCASSVNGARGTEAFFGQGTRLTVV.

This CDR3 reads CAWTHSGETQYF. The DNA for the CDR3 is TGTGCCTGGACCCATTCAGGGGAGACCCAGTACTTC. The V call is TRBV30, the J call TRBJ2-5; TRBD1 might be the D (5 bases). Per germline, CDR1 GTSNPN and CDR2 SVGIG (reference sequence). This CDR3 has 12 amino acids. V was pared by 4 bases and J by 5 bases, with 11 bases between.

The J gene is TRBJ2-5, the V gene TRBV5-6; 8 bases align to TRBD2. The end of the DNA fits TRBJ2-7 better, so the J call may be wrong. The CDR3 is 15 residues long. The V gene's germline CDR1 is SGHDT and CDR2 YYEEEE. CDR3 bases: TGTGCCACTTTCACTCGGTCGGGGGGGTTATACGAGCAGTACTTC. Amino acid sequence: CATFTRSGGLYEQYF.

The J gene is TRBJ1-5, the V gene TRBV28; D remains ambiguous. This CDR3 has 16 amino acids. Looked up from germline, CDR1 is MDHEN and CDR2 is SYDVKM. V lost 2 bases to trimming and J lost 0 bases, with 11 bases between them. This chain's CDR3 is CASSLVGSHSNQPQHF. For the CDR3, the DNA is TGTGCCAGCAGTTTAGTTGGCAGTCATAGCAATCAGCCCCAGCATTTT.

V gene TRBV11-1 combines with J gene TRBJ2-5; D uncertain. This CDR3 region has 14 residues. V dropped 6 bases and J dropped 4 bases, with 15 bases sitting between them. CDR1 and CDR2 (germline): SGHAT, FQDESV (reference sequence). The CDR3 loop reads CASSLSVSAETQYF. The DNA of the CDR3 is TGTGCCAGCAGTCTTTCGGTTTCCGCAGAGACCCAGTACTTC.

The chain is built from TRBV7-2 and TRBJ2-7, with 7 positions matching TRBD2. The trim removed 5 bases at V and 4 bases at J, leaving 2 bases unmatched. Per the germline V gene, CDR1 is SGHTA and CDR2 is FQGNSA. CDR3 length: 12 amino acids. The CDR3 spells CASSSSGYEQYF. CDR3 DNA sequence: TGTGCCAGCAGCAGTAGCGGGTACGAGCAGTACTTC.

The chain couples TRBV30 to TRBJ1-5; the match to TRBD1 covers 9 bases. The junction had 3 bases not matched to a gene; V was cut back by 5 bases and J by 4 bases. Germline lookup yields CDR1 GTSNPN and CDR2 SVGIG (reference sequence). The length of the CDR3 is 13 residues. The CDR3 region has the DNA TGTGCCTGGGGACAGGGGTCAAATCAGCCCCAGCATTTT. Translated, it gives CAWGQGSNQPQHF. Using reference TRBV30 and TRBJ1-5 for the parts outside the CDR3, the full variable domain is SQTIHQWPATLVQPVGSPLSLECTVEGTSNPNLYWYRQAAGRGLQLLFYSVGIGQISSEVPQNLSASRPQDRQFILSSKKLLLSDSGFYLCAWGQGSNQPQHFGDGTRLSIL.

This chain connects TRBV5-1 to TRBJ2-2, with a tentative D call TRBD2 (6 bases). The CDR3 runs to 15 residues. Looked up from germline, CDR1 is SGHRS and CDR2 is YFSETQ. Trimming shortened V by 2 bases and J by 5 bases, and 13 bases separated the two germline ends. CDR3 protein: CASSFAGSLTGELFF. CDR3 in DNA: TGCGCCAGCAGCTTCGCCGGGAGTCTTACCGGGGAGCTGTTTTTT.

This chain links TRBV27 with TRBJ2-7; 7 nucleotides agree with TRBD2. This CDR3 contains 15 residues. The V gene end was trimmed by 0 bases and the J gene end by 2 bases; junction bases not matched to a gene: 4. Germline-derived CDR1 and CDR2 are MNHEY and SMNVEV (reference sequence). The CDR3 DNA follows: TGTGCCAGCAGTTTATCAGTTGCGGGGGCCTACGAGCAGTACTTC. This translates into CASSLSVAGAYEQYF.

V is TRBV10-1 and J is TRBJ2-1, with 16 bases identical to TRBD2. Germline assignment: CDR1 WNHNN and CDR2 SYGVQD (reference sequence). With 6 bases clipped from V and 0 bases from J, the junction kept 8 bases outside the gene matches. The CDR3 length is 19 residues. CDR3 bases: TGCGCCAGCAGCTCCGGGGGACTAGCGGGAGGGGGCTCCTACAATGAGCAGTTCTTC. Translation: CASSSGGLAGGGSYNEQFF.

The V and J genes are TRBV4-2 and TRBJ2-7; TRBD2 agrees at 7 bases. V was pared by 4 bases and J by 0 bases, with 12 bases of the junction left unmatched. Germline V CDR1 and CDR2: LGHNA, YNFKEQ. This CDR3 contains 17 residues. The CDR3 DNA is TGTGCCAGCAGCCCATCGGCCGGGGCTAGCGGCTCCTACGAGCAGTACTTC. It translates to CASSPSAGASGSYEQYF.

The V and J genes are TRBV5-1 and TRBJ2-1, with 7 bases that match TRBD1. V lost 2 bases, J lost 10 bases, and 6 bases stayed unmatched. Germline-derived CDR1 and CDR2 are SGHRS and YFSETQ. The CDR3 consists of 13 residues. CDR3: CASSLSGGTEQFF. The CDR3 DNA reads as TGCGCCAGCAGCTTATCAGGGGGAACCGAGCAGTTCTTC.

This rearrangement joins TRBV10-3 to TRBJ2-1, with 8 bases aligning to TRBD2. Germline CDR1 is ENHRY and CDR2 is SYGVKD. CDR3 size: 15 residues. V trimming: 8 bases; J trimming: 6 bases; junction bases outside the gene matches: 12. The CDR3 protein is CAIASSGRNGNEQFF. CDR3 in DNA: TGTGCCATCGCGTCAAGCGGGAGAAATGGCAATGAGCAGTTCTTC.

This clone showed up just a few times. V is TRBV13 and J is TRBJ2-7, with TRBD2 matching over 12 bases. The CDR3 covers 16 residues. Germline V gene data show CDR1 as PRHDT and CDR2 as FYEKMQ (reference sequence). Trimming cost V 5 bases and J 3 bases; bases outside gene matches: 8. CDR3 DNA sequence: TGTGCCAGCAGCCAAAAGCCGGGACTAGCGGGCTACGAGCAGTACTTC. It yields the protein CASSQKPGLAGYEQYF. Looking up the rest from reference TRBV13 and TRBJ2-7 gives the full variable domain: AAGVIQSPRHLIKEKRETATLKCYPIPRHDTVYWYQQGPGQDPQFLISFYEKMQSDKGSIPDRFSAQQFSDYHSELNMSSLELGDSALYFCASSQKPGLAGYEQYFGPGTRLTVT.

This clone was seen a handful of times. J is TRBJ2-3 and V is TRBV6-1, with TRBD2 matching over 8 bases. Trimming took 1 base from V and 13 from J; bases not matched to a gene: 1. The CDR3 spans 11 residues. The germline gives CDR1 MNHNS, CDR2 SASEGT. For the CDR3, the DNA is TGTGCCAGCAGTGAAGAGACTAGCGAGTATTTT. Translation gives CASSEETSEYF.

The rearrangement links TRBV5-6 to TRBJ1-1; maybe TRBD1 (6 bases). Germline assignment: CDR1 SGHDT and CDR2 YYEEEE. The CDR3 is 13 residues long. CDR3 residues: CVSGAGENTEAFF. CDR3 DNA: TGTGTGTCAGGGGCCGGAGAGAACACTGAAGCTTTCTTT.

This chain uses TRBV27 with TRBJ2-7; 7 nucleotides agree with TRBD1. The CDR3 extends over 14 amino acids. Trimming at V came to 6 bases and at J to 2 bases, leaving 7 bases not matched to a gene. The germline CDR1 and CDR2 sequences are MNHEY and SMNVEV (reference sequence). The CDR3 DNA sequence: TGTGCCAGCAGCTTTTCGCAGGGGGCCTACGAGCAGTACTTC. This codes for CASSFSQGAYEQYF.

The J gene is TRBJ2-1, the V gene TRBV11-1, with 8 bases aligning to TRBD1. J lost 8 bases, V lost 3 bases, and 6 bases had no gene match. This CDR3 spans 14 amino acids. The germline gives CDR1 SGHAT, CDR2 FQDESV (reference sequence). The CDR3 is CASSFFQGAHEQFF. The DNA of the CDR3 is TGTGCCAGCAGCTTTTTCCAGGGGGCACATGAGCAGTTCTTC. Filled out from reference TRBV11-1 and TRBJ2-1, the complete variable domain reads EAEVAQSPRYKITEKSQAVAFWCDPISGHATLYWYRQILGQGPELLVQFQDESVVDDSQLPKDRFSAERLKGVDSTLKIQPAELGDSAMYLCASSFFQGAHEQFFGPGTRLTVL.